This entry lists 25 T cell receptor beta chains sequenced from one sample in a study of blood T cell repertoires in COVID-19. Profiling relied on immunoSEQ multiplex PCR, and the TCRdb table lists in-frame clones only, not all of them. This sample has roughly 220,000 clones, with just over 85% found just once. The sequencing input was peripheral blood. Receptor source: a man between 25 and 39 years old who had recovered from COVID-19.

V usage is TRBV19 and J usage is TRBJ2-2; D gene uncertain. The CDR3 totals 14 residues. Germline assignment: CDR1 LNHDA and CDR2 SQIVND (reference sequence). V lost 5 bases and J 5 bases, leaving 12 bases between the germline ends. Here the CDR3 DNA reads TGTGCCAGTAGTGGGCACTTCAGAACCGGGGAGCTGTTTTTT. This gives the protein CASSGHFRTGELFF.

The chain recombines TRBV27 with TRBJ2-2, with a possible D match to TRBD2 (5 bases). CDR3 length: 14 amino acids. Trimming left V 2 bases short and J 6 bases short, with 10 bases between. CDR1 MNHEY and CDR2 SMNVEV come from the germline V gene (reference sequence). CDR3 in amino acids: CASSLGLTPGELFF. In nucleotides, the CDR3 is TGTGCCAGCAGTTTAGGACTGACACCCGGGGAGCTGTTTTTT.

This clone was picked up one time. This chain joins TRBV18 and TRBJ1-3, with D tentatively TRBD1 (5 bases). Germline V gene sequence: CDR1 KGHSH, CDR2 LQKENI. CDR3 size: 15 residues. Trimming pared 3 bases from V and 1 base from J, leaving 10 bases between. In nucleotides, the CDR3 is TGTGCCAGCTCACCGGGGGGACCTTCTGGAAACACCATATATTTT. Amino acid sequence: CASSPGGPSGNTIYF.

The chain has TRBV3-1 (or the pseudogene TRBV3-2) and TRBJ2-1; D gene unclear. Trimming stripped 4 bases from V and 3 bases from J, with 13 bases between. This CDR3 has 15 amino acids. Germline loops: CDR1 LGHDT, CDR2 YNNKEL (reference sequence). In DNA, the CDR3 is TGTGCCAGCAGCCCCTCACCTAACTACTACAATGAGCAGTTCTTC. Encoded protein: CASSPSPNYYNEQFF.

V is TRBV11-2 and J is TRBJ2-7; 11 bases align to TRBD1. CDR3 length equals 15 residues. Germline CDR1 SGHAT, CDR2 FQNNGV. The junction had 5 bases not matched to a gene; V was cut back by 3 bases and J by 4 bases. This CDR3 is CASSLRGQGDYEQYF. CDR3 nucleotide sequence: TGTGCCAGCAGCTTGAGGGGACAGGGGGATTACGAGCAGTACTTC.

The J gene is TRBJ2-4, the V gene TRBV6-4; TRBD2 agrees at 9 bases. V shed 6 bases, J shed 6 bases, and the junction held 12 bases outside the gene matches. Germline V gene data show CDR1 as MRHNA and CDR2 as SNTAGT. This CDR3 contains 16 residues. CDR3 coding DNA: TGTGCCAGCAGCCCCCAGGCTAGCGGGGACGGAAACATTCAGTACTTC. As protein: CASSPQASGDGNIQYF.

The chain uses TRBV10-1 and TRBJ2-1; 9 positions agree with TRBD1. V shed 2 bases and J 0 bases; nucleotides not matched to a gene: 2. CDR1 WNHNN and CDR2 SYGVQD come from the germline V gene (reference sequence). This CDR3 has 16 residues. In DNA form, the CDR3 reads TGCGCCAGCAGTGAGGGACAGGGGAGCTCCTACAATGAGCAGTTCTTC. It is translated as CASSEGQGSSYNEQFF.

V is TRBV4-1 and J is TRBJ1-3; 7 bases match TRBD1. J gave up 2 bases and V 4 bases, and 5 bases lay outside the gene matches. From germline, CDR1 is MGHRA and CDR2 YSYEKL. The CDR3 contains 15 residues. The CDR3 sequence: CASSLFDRAGNTIYF. The CDR3 region has the DNA TGCGCCAGCAGCCTTTTTGACAGGGCTGGAAACACCATATATTTT.

This clone has only a few counts. This chain links TRBV5-4 with TRBJ1-2; D remains ambiguous. Germline CDR1 SGHNT, CDR2 YYREEE (reference sequence). The CDR3 is made up of 13 amino acids. Trimming shortened V by 5 bases and J by 4 bases, and 12 bases separated the two germline ends. Here the CDR3 DNA reads TGTGCCAGCAGTTCCAACAGAGCCTATGGCTACACCTTC. Translated: CASSSNRAYGYTF.

The chain recombines TRBV19 with TRBJ1-1; 8 bases fit TRBD1. CDR1 LNHDA and CDR2 SQIVND come from the germline V gene (reference sequence). V was clipped by 4 bases and J by 5 bases; unmatched bases: 3. The length of the CDR3 is 13 residues. CDR3 DNA: TGTGCCAGTAGTAGGACAGGGCGGACTGAAGCTTTCTTT. Protein sequence: CASSRTGRTEAFF.

Here the CDR3 reads CASSRDYSSTNTGELFF. DNA of the CDR3: TGTGCCAGCAGCCGTGACTACTCATCGACGAACACCGGGGAGCTGTTTTTT. The chain uses TRBV4-2 and TRBJ2-2; tentatively, D is TRBD2 (5 bases). The V gene lost 4 bases and the J gene lost 0 bases, with 15 bases spanning the gap. The CDR3 has 17 amino acids. The germline V gene has CDR1 LGHNA and CDR2 YNFKEQ.

CDR3 region: CASSQVGVEEQYF. CDR3 nucleotides: TGTGCCAGCAGCCAAGTTGGAGTGGAGGAGCAGTACTTC. This rearrangement joins TRBV3-1 (or the pseudogene TRBV3-2) to TRBJ2-7; D call uncertain. Germline V gene sequence: CDR1 LGHDT, CDR2 YNNKEL (reference sequence). V gave up 1 base and J gave up 7 bases, with 11 bases separating them. CDR3 length: 13 residues.

The chain carries TRBV5-1 and TRBJ2-5; 7 nucleotides agree with TRBD1. Germline V gene sequence: CDR1 SGHRS, CDR2 YFSETQ. The CDR3 sequence is 14 residues long. J lost 5 bases, V lost 2 bases, and 6 bases had no gene match. CDR3 DNA sequence: TGCGCCAGCAGCTTACCAGGCAGGGGGGAGACCCAGTACTTC. Amino acids: CASSLPGRGETQYF.

The chain uses TRBV21-1 and TRBJ2-7; TRBD2, the D gene given by the table, was not confirmed from the DNA. TRBV21-1 is a documented pseudogene. This CDR3 is built from 23 residues. CDR3 nucleotides: TGTGCCAGCAGCAAAGAATGCGCAGTCTCCGGCACGAGACTCCGGCGACTTACCTACGAGCAGTACTTC. It codes for CASSKECAVSGTRLRRLTYEQYF.

The chain has TRBV6-5 and TRBJ2-7; maybe TRBD1 (6 bases). Deletions cut 0 bases from V and 2 bases from J, with 11 bases between. The CDR3 consists of 15 residues. The germline V gene encodes CDR1 MNHEY and CDR2 SVGAGI. The CDR3 reads CASSYSWTAPYEQYF. The CDR3, as DNA: TGTGCCAGCAGTTACTCGTGGACAGCTCCCTACGAGCAGTACTTC.

The rearrangement links TRBV5-1 to TRBJ2-4, with D possibly being TRBD1 (6 bases). Trimming stripped 2 bases from V and 5 bases from J, with 8 bases between. The length of the CDR3 is 13 residues. CDR1 is SGHRS, CDR2 YFSETQ, per germline. Here the CDR3 reads CASSFWGQNIQYF. DNA for the CDR3: TGCGCCAGCAGCTTCTGGGGGCAAAACATTCAGTACTTC. The whole variable domain, remainder taken from reference TRBV5-1 and TRBJ2-4, is KAGVTQTPRYLIKTRGQQVTLSCSPISGHRSVSWYQQTPGQGLQFLFEYFSETQRNKGNFPGRFSGRQFSNSRSEMNVSTLELGDSALYLCASSFWGQNIQYFGAGTRLSVL.

The chain carries TRBV4-1 and TRBJ1-2; D is perhaps TRBD1 (6 bases). This CDR3 is built from 18 residues. Germline V lookup: CDR1 MGHRA, CDR2 YSYEKL. V was pared by 0 bases and J by 1 base, with 18 bases between. This CDR3 is CASSQDGVFRGYNYGYTF. CDR3 DNA: TGCGCCAGCAGCCAAGACGGGGTCTTTAGGGGGTATAACTATGGCTACACCTTC.

The J gene is TRBJ1-5, the V gene TRBV7-2, with TRBD1 identical over 8 bases. The germline V gene has CDR1 SGHTA and CDR2 FQGNSA. CDR3 length equals 14 residues. V dropped 5 bases and J dropped 3; count of bases not matched to a gene: 3. Here the CDR3 reads CASSRGQVNQPQHF. The CDR3 DNA follows: TGTGCCAGCAGCCGGGGACAGGTCAATCAGCCCCAGCATTTT.

The rearrangement links TRBV7-2 to TRBJ1-2; 7 bases are shared with TRBD1. V lost 2 bases and J lost 4; bases outside the gene matches: 10. Germline-derived CDR1 and CDR2 are SGHTA and FQGNSA. The CDR3 has 16 amino acids. CDR3 bases: TGTGCCAGCAGCTTAATACTAGGGGGCGCGAGCTATGGCTACACCTTC. Residues: CASSLILGGASYGYTF.

The rearrangement joins TRBV5-1 to TRBJ1-5; D remains unclear. The germline V gene encodes CDR1 SGHRS and CDR2 YFSETQ. V gave up 0 bases and J gave up 3 bases, with 4 bases separating them. The CDR3 totals 13 residues. CDR3 DNA sequence: TGCGCCAGCAGCTTGGGTCTCAATCAGCCCCAGCATTTT. Protein: CASSLGLNQPQHF.

In its sample, this clone was seen once. J is TRBJ1-5 and V is TRBV6-2 or TRBV6-3; tentatively, D is TRBD1 (5 bases). Trimming left V 4 bases short and J 11 bases short, with 15 bases between. The CDR3 runs 13 residues. CDR1 is MNHEY, CDR2 SVGEGT, per germline. In DNA, the CDR3 is TGTGCCAGCAGTTTTGGGAGGGGTCAAGCCCAGCATTTT. This sequence encodes CASSFGRGQAQHF.

The CDR3 reads CASSQGRGPYEQYF. The CDR3 nucleotides are TGCGCCAGCAGCCAAGGAAGGGGTCCCTACGAGCAGTACTTC. V and J are TRBV4-3 and TRBJ2-7; perhaps TRBD1 as D (5 bases). Trimming cost V 1 base and J 2 bases, with 9 bases left between them. Germline CDR1 LGHNA, CDR2 YSLEER. This CDR3 region has 14 residues.

The genes are TRBV5-1 and TRBJ2-1, with D possibly matching TRBD1 (6 bases). The CDR3 length is 15 residues. V was pared by 0 bases and J by 8 bases, with 15 bases between. Germline V gene data show CDR1 as SGHRS and CDR2 as YFSETQ. The CDR3 coding sequence is TGCGCCAGCAGCTTGGGGGGAACAGGGATACATGAGCAGTTCTTC. Encoded protein: CASSLGGTGIHEQFF.

This clone has only one observation. The chain couples TRBV27 to TRBJ2-7; 7 bases are shared with TRBD1. The CDR3 contains 15 residues. Looked up from germline, CDR1 is MNHEY and CDR2 is SMNVEV (reference sequence). Trimming at V came to 6 bases and at J to 2 bases, leaving 10 bases not matched to a gene. CDR3 DNA: TGTGCCAGCAGACTAAATCCAGGGGGTACCTACGAGCAGTACTTC. It translates to CASRLNPGGTYEQYF.

CDR3 sequence (DNA): TGTGCCAGCAGCCGAACTAGCGGGGGGGATTACGAGCAGTACTTC. It is translated as CASSRTSGGDYEQYF. The chain carries TRBV4-2 and TRBJ2-7, with TRBD2 identical over 13 bases. This CDR3 comprises 15 residues. V lost 4 bases, J lost 4 bases, and 4 bases stayed unmatched. Germline CDR1 LGHNA, CDR2 YNFKEQ.